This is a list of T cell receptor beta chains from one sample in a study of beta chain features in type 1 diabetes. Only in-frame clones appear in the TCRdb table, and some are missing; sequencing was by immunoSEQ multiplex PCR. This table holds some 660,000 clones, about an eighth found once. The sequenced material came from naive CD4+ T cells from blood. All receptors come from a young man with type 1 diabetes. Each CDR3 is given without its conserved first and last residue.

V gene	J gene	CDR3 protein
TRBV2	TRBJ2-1	ASSGRTGGINEQF
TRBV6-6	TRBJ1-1	ASTPGGGLSYTEAF
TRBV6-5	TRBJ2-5	ASSHGPQGVETQY
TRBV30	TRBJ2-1	AWSERVKSYNEQF
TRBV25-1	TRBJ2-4	ASSEPRTGRTKNIQY
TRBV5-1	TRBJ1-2	ASSSRGTGNYGYT
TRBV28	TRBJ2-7	ASSPSVEGWY
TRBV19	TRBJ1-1	ASSIWRVKSTEAF
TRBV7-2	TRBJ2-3	ASSLDGGLWEQY
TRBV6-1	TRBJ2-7	ASSVDTSYEQY
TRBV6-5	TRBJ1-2	ASRDRVYGYT
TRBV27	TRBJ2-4	ASSSFYYGAKNIQY
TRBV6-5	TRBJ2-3	ASSRQGVPDTQY
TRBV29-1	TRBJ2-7	SVAGGTLFYEQY
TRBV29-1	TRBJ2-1	SVEVPPTPYNEQF
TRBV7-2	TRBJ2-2	ASSPRTGPGELF
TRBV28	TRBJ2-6	ASIQGHSGANVLT
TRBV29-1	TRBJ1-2	SVDAGQLNYGYT
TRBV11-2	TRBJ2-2	ASSAQRTGELF
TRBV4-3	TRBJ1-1	ASSQEKENTEAF
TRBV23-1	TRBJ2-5	ASSHPPGQVTETQY
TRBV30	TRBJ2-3	AWSGPEAGGFTDTQY
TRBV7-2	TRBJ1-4	ASSLGRTYEKLF
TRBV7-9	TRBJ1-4	ASSPMGTATNEKLF
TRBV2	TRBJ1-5	ASCRDSNQPQH
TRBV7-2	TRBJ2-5	ASSLEKGETQY
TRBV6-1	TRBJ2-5	ASSDPSAPRETQY
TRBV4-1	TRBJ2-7	ASSQELGNIVAEQY
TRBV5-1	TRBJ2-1	ASSLGTGYNEQF
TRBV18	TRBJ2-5	ASSPSREMTQY
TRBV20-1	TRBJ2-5	SAARGETQY
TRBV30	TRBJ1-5	AWSVGPPQPQH
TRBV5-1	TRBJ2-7	ASSAREGPPNEQY
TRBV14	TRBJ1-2	ASSPDGPYGYT
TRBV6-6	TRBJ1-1	ASSYSTGLNTEAF
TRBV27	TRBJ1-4	ASSPRQINEKLF
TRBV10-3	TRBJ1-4	AISPEGTTNEKLF
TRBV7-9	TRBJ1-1	ASRSGNTEAF
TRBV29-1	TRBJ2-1	SVERSSYNEQF
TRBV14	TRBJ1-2	ASSPAGQVYGYT
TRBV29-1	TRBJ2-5	SAFQETQY
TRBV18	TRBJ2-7	ASSSQGAGSYEQY